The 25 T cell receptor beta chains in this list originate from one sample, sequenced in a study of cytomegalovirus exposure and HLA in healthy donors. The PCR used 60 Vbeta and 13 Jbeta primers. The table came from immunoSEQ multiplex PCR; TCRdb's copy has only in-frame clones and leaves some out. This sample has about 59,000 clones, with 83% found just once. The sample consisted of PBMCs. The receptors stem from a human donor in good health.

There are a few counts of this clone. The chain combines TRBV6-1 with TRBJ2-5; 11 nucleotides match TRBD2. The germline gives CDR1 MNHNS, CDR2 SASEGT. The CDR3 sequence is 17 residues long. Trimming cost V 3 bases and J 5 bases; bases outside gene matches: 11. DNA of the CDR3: TGTGCCAGCAGTGAGGTTACTAGCGGGAGTGTTCGGGAGACCCAGTACTTC. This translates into CASSEVTSGSVRETQYF.

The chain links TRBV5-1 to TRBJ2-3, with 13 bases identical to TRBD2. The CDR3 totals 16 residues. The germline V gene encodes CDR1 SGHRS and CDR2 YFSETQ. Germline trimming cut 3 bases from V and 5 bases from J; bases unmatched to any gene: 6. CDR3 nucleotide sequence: TGCGCCAGCAGCTCCGGACTAGCGGGAGCGGTAGATACGCAGTATTTT. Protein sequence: CASSSGLAGAVDTQYF. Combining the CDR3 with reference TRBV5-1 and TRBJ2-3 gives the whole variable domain KAGVTQTPRYLIKTRGQQVTLSCSPISGHRSVSWYQQTPGQGLQFLFEYFSETQRNKGNFPGRFSGRQFSNSRSEMNVSTLELGDSALYLCASSSGLAGAVDTQYFGPGTRLTVL.

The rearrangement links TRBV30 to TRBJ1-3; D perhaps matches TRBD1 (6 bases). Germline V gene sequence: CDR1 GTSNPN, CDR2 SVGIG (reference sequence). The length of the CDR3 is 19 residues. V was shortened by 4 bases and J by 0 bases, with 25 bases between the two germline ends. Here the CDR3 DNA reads TGTGCCTGGACCCCTCGGCGGGGGCGCCTTTCAAGCTCTGGAAACACCATATATTTT. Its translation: CAWTPRRGRLSSSGNTIYF.

CDR3 protein: CASTHGWRDSGANVLTF. The CDR3 DNA is TGTGCCAGCACCCATGGGTGGAGGGACTCTGGGGCCAACGTCCTGACTTTC. The chain links TRBV9 to TRBJ2-6; TRBD2 might be the D (6 bases). CDR3 length: 17 residues. Trimming cost V 6 bases and J 0 bases, with 16 bases left between them. The germline gives CDR1 SGDLS, CDR2 YYNGEE.

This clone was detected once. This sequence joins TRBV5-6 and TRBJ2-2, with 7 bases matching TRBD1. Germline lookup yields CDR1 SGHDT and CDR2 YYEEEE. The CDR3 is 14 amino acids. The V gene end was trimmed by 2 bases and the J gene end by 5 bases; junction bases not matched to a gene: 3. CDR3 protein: CASSFDRETGELFF. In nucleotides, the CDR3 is TGTGCCAGCAGCTTTGACAGGGAAACCGGGGAGCTGTTTTTT.

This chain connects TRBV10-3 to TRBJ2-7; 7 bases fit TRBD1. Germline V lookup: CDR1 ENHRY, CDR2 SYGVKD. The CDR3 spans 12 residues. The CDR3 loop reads CATGTASYEQYF. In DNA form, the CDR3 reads TGTGCTACCGGGACAGCGTCCTACGAGCAGTACTTC.

CDR3 in amino acids: CASGGGSTDTQYF. The CDR3, as DNA: TGCGCCAGCGGAGGGGGCTCCACAGATACGCAGTATTTT. J is TRBJ2-3 and V is TRBV10-1; TRBD1 might be the D (7 bases). V lost 8 bases and J 2 bases, leaving 11 bases between the germline ends. In germline, CDR1 is WNHNN, CDR2 SYGVQD (reference sequence). The length of the CDR3 is 13 residues.

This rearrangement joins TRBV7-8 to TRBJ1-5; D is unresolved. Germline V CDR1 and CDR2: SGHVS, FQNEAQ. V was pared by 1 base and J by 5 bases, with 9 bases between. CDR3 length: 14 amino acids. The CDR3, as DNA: TGTGCCAGCAGCTTAGATGGCGGGTATCAGCCCCAGCATTTT. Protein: CASSLDGGYQPQHF. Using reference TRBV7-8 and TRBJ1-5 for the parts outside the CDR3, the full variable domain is GAGVSQSPRYKVAKRGQDVALRCDPISGHVSLFWYQQALGQGPEFLTYFQNEAQLDKSGLPSDRFFAERPEGSVSTLKIQRTQQEDSAVYLCASSLDGGYQPQHFGDGTRLSIL.

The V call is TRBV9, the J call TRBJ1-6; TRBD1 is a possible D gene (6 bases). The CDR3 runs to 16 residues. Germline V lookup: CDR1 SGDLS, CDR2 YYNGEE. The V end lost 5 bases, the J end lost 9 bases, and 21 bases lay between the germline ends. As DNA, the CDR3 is TGTGCCAGCAGTGAAAACCTACAGGGCATTAGTTCACCCCTCCACTTT. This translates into CASSENLQGISSPLHF.

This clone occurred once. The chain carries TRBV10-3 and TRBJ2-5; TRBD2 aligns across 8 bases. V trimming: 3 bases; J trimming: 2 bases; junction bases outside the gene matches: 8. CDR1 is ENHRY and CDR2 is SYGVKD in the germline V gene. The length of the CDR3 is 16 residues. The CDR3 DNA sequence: TGTGCCATCAGTGATCCGGGGGGGATACCGCAAGAGACCCAGTACTTC. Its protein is CAISDPGGIPQETQYF.

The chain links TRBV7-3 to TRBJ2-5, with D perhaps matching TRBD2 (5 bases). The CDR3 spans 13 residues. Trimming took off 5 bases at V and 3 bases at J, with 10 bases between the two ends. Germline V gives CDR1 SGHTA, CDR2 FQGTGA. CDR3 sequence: CASSQDSEETQYF. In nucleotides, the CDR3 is TGTGCCAGCAGCCAGGACTCAGAAGAGACCCAGTACTTC. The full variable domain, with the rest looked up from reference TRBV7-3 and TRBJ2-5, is GAGVSQTPSNKVTEKGKYVELRCDPISGHTALYWYRQSLGQGPEFLIYFQGTGAADDSGLPNDRFFAVRPEGSVSTLKIQRTERGDSAVYLCASSQDSEETQYFGPGTRLLVL.

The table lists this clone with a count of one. The CDR3 region has the DNA TGTGCCAGCAGCTTAGTAGCGCTAAGCGGGAGGGGCCGGGAGACCCAGTACTTC. This gives the protein CASSLVALSGRGRETQYF. The rearrangement links TRBV7-9 to TRBJ2-5, with 10 bases matching TRBD2. V was pared by 1 base and J by 5 bases, with 13 bases of the junction left unmatched. Germline CDR1 reads SEHNR; CDR2 reads FQNEAQ (reference sequence). CDR3 length: 18 amino acids.

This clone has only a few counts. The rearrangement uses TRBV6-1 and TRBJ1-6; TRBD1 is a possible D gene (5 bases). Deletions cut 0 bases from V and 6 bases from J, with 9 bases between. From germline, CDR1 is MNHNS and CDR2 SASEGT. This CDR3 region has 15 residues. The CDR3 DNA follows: TGTGCCAGCAGTGAAGCGTCCCAGGGTAATTCACCCCTCCACTTT. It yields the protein CASSEASQGNSPLHF.

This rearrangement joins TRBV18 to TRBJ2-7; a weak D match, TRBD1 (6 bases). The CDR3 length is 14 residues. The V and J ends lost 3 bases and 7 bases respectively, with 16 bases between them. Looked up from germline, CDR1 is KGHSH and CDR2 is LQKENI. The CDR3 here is CASSPVQGMSEQYF. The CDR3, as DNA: TGTGCCAGCTCACCGGTACAGGGAATGAGTGAGCAGTACTTC.

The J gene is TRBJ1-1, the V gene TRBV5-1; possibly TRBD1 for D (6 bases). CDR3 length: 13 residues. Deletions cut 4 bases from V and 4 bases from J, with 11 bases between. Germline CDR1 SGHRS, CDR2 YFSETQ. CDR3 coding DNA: TGCGCCAGCAGCCTACAGGGTCCCACTGAAGCTTTCTTT. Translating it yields CASSLQGPTEAFF.

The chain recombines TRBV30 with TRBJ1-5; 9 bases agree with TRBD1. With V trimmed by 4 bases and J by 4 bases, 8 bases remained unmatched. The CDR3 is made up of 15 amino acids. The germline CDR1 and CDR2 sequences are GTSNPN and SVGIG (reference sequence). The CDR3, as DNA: TGTGCCTGGAAAATACAGGGGGCTATGAATCAGCCCCAGCATTTT. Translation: CAWKIQGAMNQPQHF.

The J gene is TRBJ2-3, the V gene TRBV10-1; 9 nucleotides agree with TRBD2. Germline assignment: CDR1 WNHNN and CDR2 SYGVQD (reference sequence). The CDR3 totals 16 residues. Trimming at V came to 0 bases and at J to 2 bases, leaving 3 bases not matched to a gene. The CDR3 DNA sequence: TGCGCCAGCAGTGAGTCGTTAGCGGGAGACACAGATACGCAGTATTTT. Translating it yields CASSESLAGDTDTQYF.

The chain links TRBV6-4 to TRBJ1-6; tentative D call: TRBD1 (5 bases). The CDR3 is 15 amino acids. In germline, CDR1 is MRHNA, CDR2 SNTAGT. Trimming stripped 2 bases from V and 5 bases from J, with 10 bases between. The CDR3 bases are TGTGCCAGCAGTGACGGAACAGGAGATAATTCACCCCTCCACTTT. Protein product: CASSDGTGDNSPLHF.

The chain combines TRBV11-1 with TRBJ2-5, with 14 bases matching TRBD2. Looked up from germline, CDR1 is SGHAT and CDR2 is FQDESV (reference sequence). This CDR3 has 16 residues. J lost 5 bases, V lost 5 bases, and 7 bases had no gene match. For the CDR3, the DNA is TGTGCCAGCAGCCCTAGGGGGACTAGCGGGAGTGAGACCCAGTACTTC. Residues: CASSPRGTSGSETQYF.

CDR3 amino acids: CASSLGPQETQYF. The CDR3 nucleotides are TGTGCCAGCTCCCTGGGGCCCCAAGAGACCCAGTACTTC. The V call is TRBV18, the J call TRBJ2-5; D may be TRBD1 (5 bases). Germline V lookup: CDR1 KGHSH, CDR2 LQKENI. V was cut by 6 bases and J by 1 base, with 9 bases left in between. The CDR3 sequence is 13 residues long.

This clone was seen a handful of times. CDR3 in amino acids: CATSRDSYAYEQYF. CDR3 bases: TGTGCCACCAGCAGAGATAGCTACGCCTACGAGCAGTACTTC. The chain combines TRBV15 with TRBJ2-7, with D unresolved. Trimming left V 0 bases short and J 2 bases short, with 8 bases between. Germline V CDR1 and CDR2: LNHNV, YYDKDF (reference sequence). The CDR3 totals 14 residues. Full variable domain (missing parts from reference TRBV15 and TRBJ2-7): DAMVIQNPRYQVTQFGKPVTLSCSQTLNHNVMYWYQQKSSQAPKLLFHYYDKDFNNEADTPDNFQSRRPNTSFCFLDIRSPGLGDTAMYLCATSRDSYAYEQYFGPGTRLTVT.

CDR3 sequence (DNA): TGTGCCAGCAGTGCCACAGGTGCCTTGGTTGAGCAGTACTTC. Translating it yields CASSATGALVEQYF. This sequence joins TRBV6-1 and TRBJ2-7, with a possible D match to TRBD1 (5 bases). Looked up from germline, CDR1 is MNHNS and CDR2 is SASEGT. This CDR3 region has 14 residues. V was shortened by 4 bases and J by 7 bases, with 17 bases between the two germline ends.

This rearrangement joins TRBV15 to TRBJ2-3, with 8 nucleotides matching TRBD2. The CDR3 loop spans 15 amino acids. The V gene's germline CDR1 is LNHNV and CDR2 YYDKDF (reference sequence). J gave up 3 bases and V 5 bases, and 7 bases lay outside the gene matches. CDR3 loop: CATSGRGAGTDTQYF. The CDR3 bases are TGTGCCACCAGCGGGCGGGGGGCCGGAACAGATACGCAGTATTTT. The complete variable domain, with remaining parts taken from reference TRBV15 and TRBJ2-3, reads DAMVIQNPRYQVTQFGKPVTLSCSQTLNHNVMYWYQQKSSQAPKLLFHYYDKDFNNEADTPDNFQSRRPNTSFCFLDIRSPGLGDTAMYLCATSGRGAGTDTQYFGPGTRLTVL.

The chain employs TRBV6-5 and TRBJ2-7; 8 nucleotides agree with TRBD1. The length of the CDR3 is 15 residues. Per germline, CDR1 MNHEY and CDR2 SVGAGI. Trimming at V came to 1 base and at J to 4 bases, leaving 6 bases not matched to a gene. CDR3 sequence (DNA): TGTGCCAGCAGTTACTGGGGCAGGGGGCGGTACGAGCAGTACTTC. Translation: CASSYWGRGRYEQYF.

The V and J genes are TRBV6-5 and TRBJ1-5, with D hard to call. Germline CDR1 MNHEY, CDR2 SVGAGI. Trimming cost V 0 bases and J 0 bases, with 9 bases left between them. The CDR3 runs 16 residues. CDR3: CASSYSGEYSNQPQHF. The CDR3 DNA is TGTGCCAGCAGTTACTCCGGGGAATATAGCAATCAGCCCCAGCATTTT.